This TCR beta chain was sequenced in a study of CD8+ T cells in alopecia areata. Study-wide context: At a dose of 5 to 10 mg twice daily, oral tofacitinib was given to treated patients.

The treatment was: oral pan-JAK inhibitor, 5-10 mg twice daily. A note on this clone: The antigen remains unidentified.

The CDR3 length is 18 residues. V was trimmed by 6 bases and J by 4 bases, leaving 24 bases between them. The germline CDR1 and CDR2 sequences are SNHLY and FYNNEI. Extracted RNA was reverse transcribed, and the resulting cDNA served as sequencing template. Measured with immunoSEQ multiplex PCR; TCRdb has only the in-frame clones, and not every one. Of about 110,000 clones detected, around 53% appear once; the ten largest clones hold 12%. Study conclusions and caveats: The study found TCR sharing across patients less clear than in mice, possibly for HLA reasons. While patients received tofacitinib, many expanded lesional clones remained present in scalp and blood. Especially in alopecia totalis/universalis, lesional scalp showed greater clonality than normal scalp did.

The material sequenced was CD8+ T cells sorted from blood, taken at week 24, from a patient treated with tofacitinib. This TCR was sampled from a human donor with alopecia areata. The J gene is TRBJ2-2, the V gene TRBV2, with a weak D call TRBD2 (6 bases). The CDR3 spells CASSLADRSTPITGELFF. The CDR3 DNA is TGTGCCAGCAGCTTAGCGGATAGGTCAACTCCGATCACCGGGGAGCTGTTTTTT.